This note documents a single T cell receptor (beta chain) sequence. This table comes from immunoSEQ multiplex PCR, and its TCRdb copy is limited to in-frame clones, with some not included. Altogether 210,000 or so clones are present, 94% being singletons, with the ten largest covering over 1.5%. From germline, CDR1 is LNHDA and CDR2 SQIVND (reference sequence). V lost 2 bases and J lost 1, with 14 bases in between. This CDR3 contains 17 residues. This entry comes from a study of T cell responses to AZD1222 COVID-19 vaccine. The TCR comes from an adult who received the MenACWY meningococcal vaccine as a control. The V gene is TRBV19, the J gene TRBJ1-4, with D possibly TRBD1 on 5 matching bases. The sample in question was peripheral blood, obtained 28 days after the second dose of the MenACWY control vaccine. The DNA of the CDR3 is TGTGCCAGTAGTATATCGGGGCGACAACTAACTAATGAAAAACTGTTTTTT. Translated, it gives CASSISGRQLTNEKLFF. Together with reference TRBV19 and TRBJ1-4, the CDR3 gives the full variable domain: DGGITQSPKYLFRKEGQNVTLSCEQNLNHDAMYWYRQDPGQGLRLIYYSQIVNDFQKGDIAEGYSVSREKKESFPLTVTSAQKNPTAFYLCASSISGRQLTNEKLFFGSGTQLSVL.